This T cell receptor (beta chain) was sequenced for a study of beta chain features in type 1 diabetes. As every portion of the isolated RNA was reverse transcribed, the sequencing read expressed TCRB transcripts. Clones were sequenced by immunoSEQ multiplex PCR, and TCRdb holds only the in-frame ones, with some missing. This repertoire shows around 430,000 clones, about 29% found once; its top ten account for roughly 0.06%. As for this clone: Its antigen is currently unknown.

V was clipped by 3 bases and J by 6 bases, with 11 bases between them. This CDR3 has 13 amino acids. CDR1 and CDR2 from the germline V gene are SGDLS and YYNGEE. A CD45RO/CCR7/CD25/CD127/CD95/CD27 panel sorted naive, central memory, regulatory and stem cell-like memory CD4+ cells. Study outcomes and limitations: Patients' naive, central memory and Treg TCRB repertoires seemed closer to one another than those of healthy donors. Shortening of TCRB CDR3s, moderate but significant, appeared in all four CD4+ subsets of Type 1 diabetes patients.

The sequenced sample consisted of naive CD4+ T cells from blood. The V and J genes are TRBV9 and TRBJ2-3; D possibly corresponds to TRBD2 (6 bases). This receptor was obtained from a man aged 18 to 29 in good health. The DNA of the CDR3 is TGTGCCAGCAGCGGGGGACTGCCCGATACGCAGTATTTT. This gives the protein CASSGGLPDTQYF.